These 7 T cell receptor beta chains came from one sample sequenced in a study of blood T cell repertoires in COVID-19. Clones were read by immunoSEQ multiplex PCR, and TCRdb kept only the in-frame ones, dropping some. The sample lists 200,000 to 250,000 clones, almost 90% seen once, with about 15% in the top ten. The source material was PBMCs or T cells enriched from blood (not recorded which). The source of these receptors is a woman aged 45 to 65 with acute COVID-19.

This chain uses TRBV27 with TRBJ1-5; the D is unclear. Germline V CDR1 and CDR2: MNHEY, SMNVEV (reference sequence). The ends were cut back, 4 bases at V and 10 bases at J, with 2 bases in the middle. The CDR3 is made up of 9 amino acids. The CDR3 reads CASSSPQHF. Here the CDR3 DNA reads TGTGCCAGCAGTTCACCCCAGCATTTT.

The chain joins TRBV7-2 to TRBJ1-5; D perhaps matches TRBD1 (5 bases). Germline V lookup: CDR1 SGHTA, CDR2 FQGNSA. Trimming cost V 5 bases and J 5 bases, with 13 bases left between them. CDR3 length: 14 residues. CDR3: CASSPRQLYQPQHF. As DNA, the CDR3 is TGTGCCAGCAGCCCGAGACAGCTGTATCAGCCCCAGCATTTT.

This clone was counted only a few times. CDR3 loop: CASSQEAYYNSHEQFF. The DNA for the CDR3 is TGTGCCAGCAGCCAAGAAGCTTACTATAACTCCCATGAGCAGTTCTTC. The V call is TRBV14, the J call TRBJ2-1; the D is unclear. Trimming took off 0 bases at V and 8 bases at J, with 17 bases between the two ends. Germline values: CDR1 SGHDN, CDR2 FVKESK. The CDR3 totals 16 residues.

CDR3 bases: TGTGCCAGCAGTTTGGGGGGTGGGCCCCAGCATTTT. It yields the protein CASSLGGGPQHF. The J gene is TRBJ1-5, the V gene TRBV12-3 or TRBV12-4; weak D call: TRBD1 (5 bases). Trimming stripped 3 bases from V and 9 bases from J, with 9 bases between. The CDR3 is 12 residues long.

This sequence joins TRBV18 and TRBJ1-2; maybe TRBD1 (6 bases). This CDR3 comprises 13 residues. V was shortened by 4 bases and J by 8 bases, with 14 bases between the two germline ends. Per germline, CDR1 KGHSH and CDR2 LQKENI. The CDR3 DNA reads TGTGCCAGCTCACTGGACAGAGACCGGGGCTACACCTTC. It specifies CASSLDRDRGYTF.

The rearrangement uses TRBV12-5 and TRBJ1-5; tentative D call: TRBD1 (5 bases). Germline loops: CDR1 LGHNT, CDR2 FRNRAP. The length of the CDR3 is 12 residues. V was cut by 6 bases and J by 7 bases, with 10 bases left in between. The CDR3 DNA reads TGTGCTAGTGGCCGGGGGGAACAGCCCCAGCATTTT. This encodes CASGRGEQPQHF.

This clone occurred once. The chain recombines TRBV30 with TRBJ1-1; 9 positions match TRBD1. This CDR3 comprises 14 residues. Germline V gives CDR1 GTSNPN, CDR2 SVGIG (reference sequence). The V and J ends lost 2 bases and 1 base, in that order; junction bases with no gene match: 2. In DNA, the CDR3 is TGTGCCTGGAGTACGGGACAGGGGAACACTGAAGCTTTCTTT. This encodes CAWSTGQGNTEAFF.